What follows are 17 T cell receptor beta chains derived from one specimen sequenced in a study of tumor-infiltrating lymphocytes in primary liver carcinoma. Between about 17 and 34 mg of unsorted bulk tissue served as the source from which RNA and DNA were co-extracted. Production of TCR beta cDNA used approximately 480 ng total RNA together with a constant-region primer. Slightly modified ARM-PCR, run as three nested multiplex PCR rounds, produced the TCR beta libraries. TRBV1-TRBV30 forward primers and a C-beta reverse primer were used in the first two PCR rounds, which each ran for 10 cycles. Using its own MiXCR run on the multiplex PCR reads, TCRdb lists one record per CDR3 protein. The table lists about 35,000 distinct CDR3 sequences, approximately 73% of them singletons. Sequencing was carried out using liver tumor tissue from sampling region 4. The subset: tumor region T4, right-lateral pole. These receptors all come from a man aged 35 to 55 with primary liver carcinoma and hepatitis B virus infection.

Points on this clonotype: A junction boundary mismatches the germline segment, possibly from a read error. V is TRBV29-1 and J is TRBJ2-7; D is possibly TRBD1 (5 bases). The CDR3 is 15 amino acids. Germline V gene sequence: CDR1 SQVTM, CDR2 ANQGSEA. The CDR3 sequence: CSVGPPRVKSYERYF. CDR3 nucleotides: TGCAGCGTAGGCCCTCCCAGGGTCAAGTCCTACGAGCGGTACTTC.

Comment on this clonotype: The junction departs from germline at one end; a sequencing error may be responsible. J is TRBJ1-5 and V is TRBV7-8; no clear D gene. CDR1 SGHVS and CDR2 FQNEAQ come from the germline V gene. CDR3 length: 18 residues. CDR3 sequence (DNA): TGTGTCAGCAGCCCAAGAATAACCCAACCCGATGGCAATGAGCCCCAGCATTTT. Translated: CVSSPRITQPDGNEPQHF.

This clonotype was picked up many times. The V call is TRBV5-1, the J call TRBJ2-7; D is possibly TRBD2 (6 bases). The CDR3 is 15 residues long. Between the trimmed V and J ends, which lost 4 bases and 1 base, there was a span of 15 bases. From germline, CDR1 is SGHRS and CDR2 YFSETQ. The CDR3 loop reads CASSTSGGRSYEQYF. The CDR3 coding sequence is TGCGCCAGCAGCACATCCGGGGGACGGTCCTACGAGCAGTACTTC.

Remarks on this clonotype: Mismatch with germline at one junction end may stem from a read error. This chain connects TRBV28 to TRBJ2-3, with D maybe TRBD2 (8 bases). The CDR3 length is 14 residues. Germline values: CDR1 MDHEN, CDR2 SYDVKM. The CDR3 loop reads CDSVYRGGTDTQNF. The CDR3 nucleotides are TGTGACAGTGTGTATCGGGGGGGGACAGATACGCAGAATTTT.

Remarks on this clonotype: One base away lies a much larger clone, so this may be a sequencing read error. The genes are TRBV19 and TRBJ2-2, with D uncertain. Germline lookup yields CDR1 LNHDA and CDR2 SQIVND (reference sequence). The CDR3 has 15 amino acids. The CDR3 protein is CTSSIQRAGMGELFF. The CDR3 DNA sequence: TGTACCAGTAGTATACAAAGGGCAGGCATGGGGGAGCTGTTTTTT. The full variable domain, completed using reference TRBV19 and TRBJ2-2, is DGGITQSPKYLFRKEGQNVTLSCEQNLNHDAMYWYRQDPGQGLRLIYYSQIVNDFQKGDIAEGYSVSREKKESFPLTVTSAQKNPTAFYLCTSSIQRAGMGELFFGEGSRLTVL.

About this clonotype: At one end the junction does not follow the germline gene, possibly because of a read error. The CDR3 spells CASWFLGQGYGYTF. CDR3 sequence (DNA): TGCGCCAGCTGGTTCTTGGGACAGGGCTATGGCTACACCTTC. V is TRBV28 and J is TRBJ1-2; 9 bases match TRBD1. The CDR3 runs 14 residues. The V gene's germline CDR1 is MDHEN and CDR2 SYDVKM.

Only a few counts were recorded for this clonotype. This may arise from a read error, as a much more abundant clone is one base away. The rearrangement links TRBV28 to TRBJ1-5; 9 bases align to TRBD1. The CDR3 extends over 13 amino acids. CDR1 and CDR2 (germline): MDHEN, SYDVKM. CDR3 sequence reads: CASRTGTGQPRHF. CDR3 DNA sequence: TGTGCCAGCAGGACAGGGACAGGGCAGCCCCGGCATTTT.

Of note for this clonotype: The junction differs from germline at one of its ends, possibly a read error. This sequence joins TRBV5-1 and TRBJ1-4, with TRBD1 as a possible D gene (5 bases). Germline V CDR1 and CDR2: SGHRS, YFSETQ. The CDR3 consists of 14 residues. CDR3 in DNA: TGCGCCAGCGGCCTCAATGGGGGTAATGGAAAACTGTTTTTT. This encodes CASGLNGGNGKLFF.

As to this clonotype: The CDR3 does not close with the conserved phenylalanine or tryptophan, likely indicating a read error. The chain recombines TRBV11-1 with TRBJ2-1; no reliable D call. Germline CDR1 reads SGHAT; CDR2 reads FQDESV (reference sequence). Deletions cut 4 bases from V and 13 bases from J, with 29 bases between. There are 17 residues in the CDR3. CDR3 in amino acids: CASSSPPGGRAFSDQFI. The CDR3 DNA reads as TGTGCCAGCAGCTCCCCTCCTGGCGGAAGGGCCTTTAGTGACCAGTTCATT.

Comments on this clonotype: No conserved phenylalanine or tryptophan ends this CDR3, so it is likely a read error. This chain uses TRBV11-2 with TRBJ2-6, with D perhaps being TRBD1 or TRBD2 (6 bases each). This CDR3 region has 21 residues. With 7 bases removed from V and 0 bases from J, the gap between germline ends came to 28 bases. Germline loops: CDR1 SGHAT, CDR2 FQNNGV. DNA for the CDR3: TGTGCCAGCAACATGGGGGGAGACGGGGGCATTTCCCTCTCTGGGGCCAACGTCCTGACTTCC. Translating gives CASNMGGDGGISLSGANVLTS.

About this clonotype itself: Mismatch with germline at one junction end may stem from a read error. The chain employs TRBV6-6 and TRBJ1-5, with 7 positions matching TRBD1. The CDR3 sequence is 16 residues long. Germline values: CDR1 MNHNY, CDR2 SVGAGI (reference sequence). For the CDR3, the DNA is TGTGTCAGCAATTACTCAAGGGGACAGTGCAATCAACCCCAGCATTTT. Amino acid sequence: CVSNYSRGQCNQPQHF.

This chain joins TRBV7-8 and TRBJ2-7; no clear D. The CDR3 is made up of 13 amino acids. CDR1 and CDR2 (germline): SGHVS, FQNEAQ. This CDR3 reads CTISLSQNYEQYF. The CDR3 DNA sequence: TGTACCATCAGCTTATCCCAGAACTACGAGCAGTACTTC. Variable domain in full (rest from reference TRBV7-8 and TRBJ2-7): GAGVSQSPRYKVAKRGQDVALRCDPISGHVSLFWYQQALGQGPEFLTYFQNEAQLDKSGLPSDRFFAERPEGSVSTLKIQRTQQEDSAVYLCTISLSQNYEQYFGPGTRLTVT.

Note on this clonotype: A read error is likely, as this CDR3 ends without the conserved phenylalanine or tryptophan. The rearrangement uses TRBV12-3 or TRBV12-4 and TRBJ2-7, with TRBD1 as a possible D gene (6 bases). The CDR3 length is 15 residues. CDR3 sequence: CVSNSRTAHSYEQYS. For the CDR3, the DNA is TGTGTCAGCAATTCCCGGACAGCCCACTCCTACGAGCAGTACTCC.

In regard to this clonotype: Compared with germline, one end of the junction differs, possibly owing to a read error. The chain couples TRBV4-2 to TRBJ2-6; a possible D gene is TRBD2 (6 bases). The CDR3 runs 18 residues. CDR1 is LGHNA and CDR2 is YNFKEQ in the germline V gene. The CDR3 is CASSQVGASDSGANVLTF. As DNA, the CDR3 is TGTGCCAGCAGTCAAGTTGGGGCTAGCGATTCTGGGGCCAACGTCCTGACTTTC.

About this clonotype: A much larger clone differs by one base, so this may be a read error. The chain employs TRBV2 and TRBJ2-3; unclear D gene. This CDR3 contains 12 residues. Germline loops: CDR1 SNHLY, CDR2 FYNNEI. Here the CDR3 DNA reads TGTGCCAGCAGTGAACCTCAAGATATGCAGTATTTT. Translated: CASSEPQDMQYF.

Turning to this clonotype: At one end, the junction sequence differs from germline, possibly due to a read error. The genes are TRBV5-1 and TRBJ2-1; the match to TRBD2 covers 13 bases. This CDR3 comprises 15 residues. Germline V gene sequence: CDR1 SGHRS, CDR2 YFSETQ. CDR3 sequence: CASSPRLAGGGERFF. In nucleotides, the CDR3 is TGCGCCAGCAGCCCAAGACTAGCGGGAGGAGGAGAGCGGTTCTTC.

In the case of this clonotype: The CDR3 end shows no conserved phenylalanine or tryptophan, and so a read error is likely. This chain connects TRBV30 to TRBJ2-1; 7 positions match TRBD2. CDR1 GTSNPN and CDR2 SVGIG come from the germline V gene (reference sequence). The trim removed 3 bases at V and 5 bases at J, leaving 4 bases unmatched. The CDR3 consists of 13 residues. For the CDR3, the DNA is TGTGCCTGGAGACTCAGCGGGAACAATGAGCAGTTCTTA. It encodes CAWRLSGNNEQFL.